This T cell receptor (beta chain) was found in a study of OX40 agonist ivuxolimab in advanced cancers. Study details: Patients undergoing dose escalation presented with hepatocellular carcinoma, melanoma, renal cell or head and neck cancer. Patients achieving partial responses numbered three: one hepatocellular carcinoma case and two cutaneous melanoma cases.

Trimming removed 5 bases from V and 4 bases from J; junction bases left unmatched: 4. This CDR3 comprises 14 residues. CDR1 and CDR2 (germline): SGHTA, FQGNSA. The method was immunoSEQ multiplex PCR; TCRdb's version includes in-frame clones alone and lacks a portion of them. The sample includes more than 65,000 clones, just under 85% of them seen just once. The TCR comes from an adult with an advanced solid tumor such as melanoma, head and neck, liver or kidney cancer. The chain carries TRBV7-2 and TRBJ1-2, with 10 nucleotides matching TRBD1. The sequenced sample was CD4+ or CD8+ T cells sorted from blood, obtained in a trial of the OX40 agonist ivuxolimab. CDR3: CASSPWTGGYGYTF. The DNA of the CDR3 is TGTGCCAGCAGCCCTTGGACAGGGGGCTATGGCTACACCTTC.